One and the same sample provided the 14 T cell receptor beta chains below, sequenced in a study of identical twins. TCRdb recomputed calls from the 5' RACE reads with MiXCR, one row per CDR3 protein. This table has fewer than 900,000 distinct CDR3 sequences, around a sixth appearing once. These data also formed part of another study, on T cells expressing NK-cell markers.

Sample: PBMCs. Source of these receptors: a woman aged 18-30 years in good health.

CDR3 region: CASQLAGGPSDEQFF. Here the CDR3 DNA reads TGCGCCAGCCAACTAGCGGGGGGGCCATCGGATGAGCAGTTCTTC. The chain joins TRBV5-1 to TRBJ2-1; 13 nucleotides line up with TRBD2. Losses at the gene ends were 7 bases for V and 8 bases for J; bases not matched to a gene: 9. The CDR3 spans 15 residues. Germline loops: CDR1 SGHRS, CDR2 YFSETQ.

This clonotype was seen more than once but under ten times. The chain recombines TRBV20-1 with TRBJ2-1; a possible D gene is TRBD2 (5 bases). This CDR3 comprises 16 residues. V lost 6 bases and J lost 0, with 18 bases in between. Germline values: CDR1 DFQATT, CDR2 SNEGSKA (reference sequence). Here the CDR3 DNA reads TGCAGTGCCACTCCCGAGGGAGCGACCTCCTACAATGAGCAGTTCTTC. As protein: CSATPEGATSYNEQFF.

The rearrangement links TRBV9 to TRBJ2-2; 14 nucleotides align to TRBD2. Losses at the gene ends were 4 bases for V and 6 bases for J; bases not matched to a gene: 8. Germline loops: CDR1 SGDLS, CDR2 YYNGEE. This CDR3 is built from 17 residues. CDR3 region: CASSPRTSGRLAGELFF. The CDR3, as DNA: TGTGCCAGCAGCCCTCGGACTAGCGGGAGGTTAGCCGGGGAGCTGTTTTTT.

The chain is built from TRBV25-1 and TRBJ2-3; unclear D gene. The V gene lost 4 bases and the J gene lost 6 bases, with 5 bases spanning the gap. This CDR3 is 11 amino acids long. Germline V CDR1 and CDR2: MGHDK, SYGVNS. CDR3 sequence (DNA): TGTGCCAGCAGTGCGTTGGATACGCAGTATTTT. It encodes CASSALDTQYF.

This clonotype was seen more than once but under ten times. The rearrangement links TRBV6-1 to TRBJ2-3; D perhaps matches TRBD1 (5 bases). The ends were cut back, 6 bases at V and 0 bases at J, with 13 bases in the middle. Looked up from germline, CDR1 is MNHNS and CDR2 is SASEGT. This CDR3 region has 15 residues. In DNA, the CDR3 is TGTGCCAGCAGAAAATTAGGGGCTAGCACAGATACGCAGTATTTT. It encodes CASRKLGASTDTQYF.

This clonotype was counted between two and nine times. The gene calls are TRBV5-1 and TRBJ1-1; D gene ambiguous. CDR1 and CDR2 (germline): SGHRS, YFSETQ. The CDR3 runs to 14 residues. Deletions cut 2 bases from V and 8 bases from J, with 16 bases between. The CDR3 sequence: CASSFSPDGREAFF. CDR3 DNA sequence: TGCGCCAGCAGCTTTAGCCCGGATGGGAGGGAAGCTTTCTTT.

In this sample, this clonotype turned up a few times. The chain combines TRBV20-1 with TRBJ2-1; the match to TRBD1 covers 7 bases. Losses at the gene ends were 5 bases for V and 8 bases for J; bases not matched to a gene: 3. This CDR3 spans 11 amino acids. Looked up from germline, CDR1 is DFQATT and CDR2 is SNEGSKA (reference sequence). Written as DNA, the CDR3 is TGCAGTGCTGAGGGGGCGTATGAGCAGTTCTTC. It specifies CSAEGAYEQFF.

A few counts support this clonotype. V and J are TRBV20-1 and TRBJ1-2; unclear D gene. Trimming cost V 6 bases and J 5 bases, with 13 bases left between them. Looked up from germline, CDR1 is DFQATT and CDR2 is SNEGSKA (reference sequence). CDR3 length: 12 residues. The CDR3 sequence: CSAPLRGYGYTF. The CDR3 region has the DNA TGCAGTGCCCCCCTGCGGGGTTATGGCTACACCTTC.

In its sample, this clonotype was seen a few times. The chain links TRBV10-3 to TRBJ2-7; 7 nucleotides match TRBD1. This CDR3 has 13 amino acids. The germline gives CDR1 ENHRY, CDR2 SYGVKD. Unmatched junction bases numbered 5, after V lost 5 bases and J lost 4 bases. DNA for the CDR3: TGTGCCATCAGTCCCGGGACAGCTTACGAGCAGTACTTC. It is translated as CAISPGTAYEQYF.

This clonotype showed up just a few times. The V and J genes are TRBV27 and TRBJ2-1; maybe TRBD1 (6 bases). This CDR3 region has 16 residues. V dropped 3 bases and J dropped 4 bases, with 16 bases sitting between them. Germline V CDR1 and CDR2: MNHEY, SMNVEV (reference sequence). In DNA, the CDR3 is TGTGCCAGCAGTTTTCAGTCAGGGGCAAGATACAATGAGCAGTTCTTC. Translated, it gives CASSFQSGARYNEQFF.

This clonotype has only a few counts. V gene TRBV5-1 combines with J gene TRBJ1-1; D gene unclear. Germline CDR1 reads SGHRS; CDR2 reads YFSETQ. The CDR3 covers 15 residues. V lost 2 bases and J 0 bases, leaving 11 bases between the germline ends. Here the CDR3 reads CASSFQADLNTEAFF. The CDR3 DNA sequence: TGCGCCAGCAGCTTTCAGGCAGACTTGAACACTGAAGCTTTCTTT.

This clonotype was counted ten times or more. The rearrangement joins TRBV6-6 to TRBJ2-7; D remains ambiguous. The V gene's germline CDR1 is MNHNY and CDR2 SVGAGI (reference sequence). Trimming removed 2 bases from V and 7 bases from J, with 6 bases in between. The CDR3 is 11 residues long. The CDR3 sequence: CASSYRAEQYF. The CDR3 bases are TGTGCCAGCAGTTACAGGGCTGAGCAGTACTTC.

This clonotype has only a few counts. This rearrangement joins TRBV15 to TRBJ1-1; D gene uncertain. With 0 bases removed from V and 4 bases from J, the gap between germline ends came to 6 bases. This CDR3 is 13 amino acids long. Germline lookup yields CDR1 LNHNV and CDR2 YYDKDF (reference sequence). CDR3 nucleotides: TGTGCCACCAGCAGAGAAAAGGCCACTGAAGCTTTCTTT. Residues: CATSREKATEAFF.

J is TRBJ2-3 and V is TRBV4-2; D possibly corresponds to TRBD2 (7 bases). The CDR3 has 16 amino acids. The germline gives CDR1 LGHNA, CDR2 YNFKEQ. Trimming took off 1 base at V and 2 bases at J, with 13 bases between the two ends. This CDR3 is CASSQGSRGATDTQYF. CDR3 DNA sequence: TGTGCCAGCAGCCAAGGATCCCGGGGGGCCACAGATACGCAGTATTTT.